A selection of T cell receptor beta chains follows, all from one sample in a study of blood T cell repertoires in COVID-19. Profiling relied on immunoSEQ multiplex PCR, and the TCRdb table lists in-frame clones only, not all of them. The sample consists of 60,000 to 90,000 clones, around 85% of them appearing once. Sequences were obtained from peripheral blood. These receptors were taken from a woman older than 75 with active or convalescent COVID-19. Each CDR3 is given with its conserved first and last residue. A D gene is named only where the DNA matches it firmly. Not all rows give a size; the values are once, few, many and, for expanded clones, a class.

j_gene: TRBJ1-2; d_gene: TRBD1; len: 15; abundance: -; v_gene: TRBV2; CDR3aa: CASSSKGQDYYGYTF; CDR3nt: TGTGCCAGCAGTTCAAAGGGACAGGACTACTATGGCTACACCTTC
j_gene: TRBJ2-5; d_gene: TRBD2; len: 14; abundance: -; v_gene: TRBV14; CDR3aa: CASSLAGGSRAQYF; CDR3nt: TGTGCCAGCAGCCTAGCGGGAGGGTCCCGGGCCCAGTACTTC
j_gene: TRBJ2-7; d_gene: -; len: 16; abundance: -; v_gene: TRBV5-1; CDR3aa: CASSLGYGTSSYEQYF; CDR3nt: TGCGCCAGCAGCTTGGGTTACGGGACAAGCTCCTACGAGCAGTACTTC
j_gene: TRBJ1-5; d_gene: -; len: 14; abundance: -; v_gene: TRBV19; CDR3aa: CASSIGGREQPQHF; CDR3nt: TGTGCCAGTAGTATCGGGGGTCGGGAGCAGCCCCAGCATTTT
j_gene: TRBJ2-4; d_gene: -; len: 16; abundance: -; v_gene: TRBV19; CDR3aa: CASSIGQTIAKNIQYF; CDR3nt: TGTGCCAGTAGTATAGGACAGACAATAGCCAAAAACATTCAGTACTTC
j_gene: TRBJ2-7; d_gene: TRBD1; len: 13; abundance: -; v_gene: TRBV7-9; CDR3aa: CASSQQGAYEQYF; CDR3nt: TGTGCCAGCAGCCAACAGGGGGCCTACGAGCAGTACTTC
j_gene: TRBJ2-1; d_gene: TRBD2; len: 18; abundance: -; v_gene: TRBV4-3; CDR3aa: CASSQGSRGLAGNNEQFF; CDR3nt: TGCGCCAGCAGCCAAGGGTCGCGCGGACTAGCGGGGAACAATGAGCAGTTCTTC
j_gene: TRBJ1-4; d_gene: -; len: 15; abundance: -; v_gene: TRBV5-5; CDR3aa: CASSLVAATNEKLFF; CDR3nt: TGTGCCAGCAGCTTGGTGGCAGCAACTAATGAAAAACTGTTTTTT
j_gene: TRBJ2-3; d_gene: TRBD2; len: 15; abundance: -; v_gene: TRBV7-9; CDR3aa: CASDNPSGGSNTQYF; CDR3nt: TGTGCCAGCGACAACCCTAGCGGGGGGTCGAATACGCAGTATTTT
j_gene: TRBJ2-5; d_gene: TRBD2; len: 14; abundance: few; v_gene: TRBV20-1; CDR3aa: CSASRRGIQETQYF; CDR3nt: TGCAGTGCTAGTAGGCGGGGGATACAAGAGACCCAGTACTTC
j_gene: TRBJ1-2; d_gene: TRBD1; len: 14; abundance: -; v_gene: TRBV19; CDR3aa: CASSTGTVGVGYTF; CDR3nt: TGTGCCAGTAGTACTGGGACAGTTGGCGTTGGCTACACCTTC
j_gene: TRBJ2-2; d_gene: -; len: 15; abundance: -; v_gene: TRBV6-5; CDR3aa: CASRTTTINTGELFF; CDR3nt: TGTGCCAGCAGGACTACGACTATCAACACCGGGGAGCTGTTTTTT
j_gene: TRBJ1-2; d_gene: TRBD1; len: 15; abundance: once; v_gene: TRBV7-9; CDR3aa: CASSLGRAQGKGYTF; CDR3nt: TGTGCCAGCAGCTTAGGGAGGGCACAGGGGAAAGGCTACACCTTC
j_gene: TRBJ1-2; d_gene: -; len: 14; abundance: -; v_gene: TRBV19; CDR3aa: CASSINGGSYGYTF; CDR3nt: TGTGCCAGTAGTATCAACGGGGGAAGCTATGGCTACACCTTC
j_gene: TRBJ2-7; d_gene: TRBD2; len: 15; abundance: -; v_gene: TRBV28; CDR3aa: CASSRAGLISYEQYF; CDR3nt: TGTGCCAGCAGCCGAGCGGGACTAATTTCCTACGAGCAGTACTTC
j_gene: TRBJ2-7; d_gene: TRBD1; len: 14; abundance: -; v_gene: TRBV6-6; CDR3aa: CASRLPGQGYEQYF; CDR3nt: TGTGCCAGCAGGTTACCGGGACAGGGGTACGAGCAGTACTTC
j_gene: TRBJ2-2; d_gene: TRBD1; len: 13; abundance: once; v_gene: TRBV12-3/TRBV12-4; CDR3aa: CASDRGNTGELFF; CDR3nt: TGTGCCAGCGACAGGGGGAACACCGGGGAGCTGTTTTTT
j_gene: TRBJ1-3; d_gene: TRBD1; len: 17; abundance: -; v_gene: TRBV4-1; CDR3aa: CASSQDTGERSGNTIYF; CDR3nt: TGCGCCAGCAGCCAGGATACAGGGGAGCGCTCTGGAAACACCATATATTTT
j_gene: TRBJ2-1; d_gene: -; len: 11; abundance: -; v_gene: TRBV27; CDR3aa: CASSLYNEQFF; CDR3nt: TGTGCCAGCAGTCTTTACAATGAGCAGTTCTTC
j_gene: TRBJ2-7; d_gene: TRBD2; len: 15; abundance: -; v_gene: TRBV25-1; CDR3aa: CASSFGVGGPLEQYF; CDR3nt: TGTGCCAGCAGTTTTGGAGTGGGAGGGCCCCTCGAGCAGTACTTC
j_gene: TRBJ2-3; d_gene: -; len: 13; abundance: -; v_gene: TRBV6-5; CDR3aa: CASNRQGTDTQYF; CDR3nt: TGTGCCAGCAACCGACAGGGCACAGATACGCAGTATTTT
j_gene: TRBJ2-3; d_gene: TRBD2; len: 17; abundance: -; v_gene: TRBV28; CDR3aa: CASSSPRASGSPITQYF; CDR3nt: TGTGCCAGCAGTTCCCCCCGGGCTAGCGGGAGTCCCATTACGCAGTATTTT
j_gene: TRBJ1-4; d_gene: -; len: 15; abundance: -; v_gene: TRBV2; CDR3aa: CASSWAPGTNEKLFF; CDR3nt: TGTGCCAGCAGTTGGGCCCCTGGGACTAATGAAAAACTGTTTTTT
j_gene: TRBJ2-7; d_gene: TRBD2; len: 20; abundance: -; v_gene: TRBV7-9; CDR3aa: CASSTRPKLAGGYSSYEQYF; CDR3nt: TGTGCCAGCAGCACCCGACCAAAACTAGCGGGGGGCTACTCTTCCTACGAGCAGTACTTC
j_gene: TRBJ2-3; d_gene: -; len: 15; abundance: -; v_gene: TRBV7-3; CDR3aa: CASSLGLASTDTQYF; CDR3nt: TGTGCCAGCAGCCTCGGACTGGCTAGCACAGATACGCAGTATTTT
j_gene: TRBJ1-1; d_gene: -; len: 15; abundance: -; v_gene: TRBV7-8; CDR3aa: CASSREILWQAEAFF; CDR3nt: TGTGCCAGCAGCCGAGAGATACTCTGGCAGGCTGAAGCTTTCTTT
j_gene: TRBJ2-5; d_gene: TRBD2; len: 16; abundance: -; v_gene: TRBV3-1/TRBV3-2; CDR3aa: CASSRRAGTRKETQYF; CDR3nt: TGTGCCAGCAGCCGAAGGGCCGGGACTAGGAAAGAGACCCAGTACTTC
j_gene: TRBJ2-3; d_gene: -; len: 15; abundance: -; v_gene: TRBV5-4; CDR3aa: CASSRREWVTDTQYF; CDR3nt: TGTGCCAGCAGTAGGAGGGAGTGGGTCACAGATACGCAGTATTTT
j_gene: TRBJ2-5; d_gene: -; len: 14; abundance: -; v_gene: TRBV6-5; CDR3aa: CASSQNPGRETQYF; CDR3nt: TGTGCCAGCAGTCAGAACCCAGGGAGGGAGACCCAGTACTTC
j_gene: TRBJ1-2; d_gene: -; len: 11; abundance: -; v_gene: TRBV3-1/TRBV3-2; CDR3aa: CASSQTYGYTF; CDR3nt: TGTGCCAGCAGCCAAACTTATGGCTACACCTTC
j_gene: TRBJ2-3; d_gene: TRBD1; len: 19; abundance: -; v_gene: TRBV28; CDR3aa: CASSPLGQGASGLADTQYF; CDR3nt: TGTGCCAGCAGCCCCCTCGGACAGGGCGCGTCTGGGTTAGCAGATACGCAGTATTTT
j_gene: TRBJ2-5; d_gene: -; len: 13; abundance: once; v_gene: TRBV12-3/TRBV12-4; CDR3aa: CASNLLGRETQYF; CDR3nt: TGTGCCAGCAACCTGTTAGGCAGGGAGACCCAGTACTTC
j_gene: TRBJ2-3; d_gene: -; len: 15; abundance: -; v_gene: TRBV7-7; CDR3aa: CASSHAGASTDTQYF; CDR3nt: TGTGCCAGCAGCCATGCGGGGGCTAGCACAGATACGCAGTATTTT
j_gene: TRBJ2-7; d_gene: -; len: 17; abundance: -; v_gene: TRBV30; CDR3aa: CAWTLGLVTTKIYEQYF; CDR3nt: TGTGCCTGGACGCTTGGACTTGTGACGACAAAGATCTACGAGCAGTACTTC
j_gene: TRBJ1-5; d_gene: TRBD1; len: 13; abundance: -; v_gene: TRBV29-1; CDR3aa: CSVGQGLDQPQHF; CDR3nt: TGCAGCGTTGGACAGGGCCTGGATCAGCCCCAGCATTTT
j_gene: TRBJ2-1; d_gene: TRBD1; len: 19; abundance: -; v_gene: TRBV5-1; CDR3aa: CASSWGSGTGYRSYNEQFF; CDR3nt: TGCGCCAGCAGCTGGGGCTCCGGGACAGGGTATCGGTCCTACAATGAGCAGTTCTTC
j_gene: TRBJ2-3; d_gene: -; len: 12; abundance: -; v_gene: TRBV6-2/TRBV6-3; CDR3aa: CASSFQGDTQYF; CDR3nt: TGTGCCAGCAGTTTTCAGGGGGATACGCAGTATTTT
j_gene: TRBJ2-5; d_gene: TRBD1; len: 14; abundance: -; v_gene: TRBV6-6; CDR3aa: CASSYTGGDETQYF; CDR3nt: TGTGCCAGCAGTTACACAGGGGGAGACGAGACCCAGTACTTC
j_gene: TRBJ2-1; d_gene: TRBD1; len: 19; abundance: -; v_gene: TRBV7-8; CDR3aa: CASSFPSGRLTGGFDEQFF; CDR3nt: TGTGCCAGCAGCTTTCCCAGCGGGCGGCTGACAGGGGGCTTTGATGAGCAGTTCTTC
j_gene: TRBJ2-1; d_gene: -; len: 15; abundance: few; v_gene: TRBV4-3; CDR3aa: CASSQDGSRFNEQFF; CDR3nt: TGCGCCAGCAGCCAAGATGGGTCTAGATTCAATGAGCAGTTCTTC
j_gene: TRBJ2-1; d_gene: TRBD1; len: 15; abundance: -; v_gene: TRBV6-5; CDR3aa: CASSPGTGPYNEQFF; CDR3nt: TGTGCCAGCAGTCCCGGGACAGGACCCTACAATGAGCAGTTCTTC
j_gene: TRBJ2-5; d_gene: TRBD2; len: 17; abundance: -; v_gene: TRBV7-2; CDR3aa: CASSLALTSGGLETQYF; CDR3nt: TGTGCCAGCAGCTTAGCGCTGACTAGCGGGGGGCTGGAGACCCAGTACTTC
j_gene: TRBJ2-7; d_gene: TRBD2; len: 13; abundance: -; v_gene: TRBV18; CDR3aa: CASSPRWEGEQYF; CDR3nt: TGTGCCAGCTCACCACGTTGGGAGGGCGAGCAGTACTTC
j_gene: TRBJ1-5; d_gene: -; len: 14; abundance: -; v_gene: TRBV5-6; CDR3aa: CASSYLYSNQPQHF; CDR3nt: TGTGCCAGCAGCTATTTATATAGCAATCAGCCCCAGCATTTT
j_gene: TRBJ1-1; d_gene: TRBD1; len: 12; abundance: -; v_gene: TRBV30; CDR3aa: CAWSGQGARAFF; CDR3nt: TGTGCCTGGAGTGGGCAGGGGGCGCGAGCTTTCTTT
j_gene: TRBJ1-6; d_gene: TRBD1; len: 15; abundance: few; v_gene: TRBV4-1; CDR3aa: CASSQGTGRDSPLHF; CDR3nt: TGCGCCAGCAGCCAGGGGACAGGGAGGGATTCACCCCTCCACTTT
j_gene: TRBJ1-1; d_gene: -; len: 14; abundance: -; v_gene: TRBV2; CDR3aa: CAAAVGRVNTEAFF; CDR3nt: TGTGCCGCTGCCGTGGGGAGGGTGAACACTGAAGCTTTCTTT
j_gene: TRBJ2-5; d_gene: -; len: 13; abundance: -; v_gene: TRBV28; CDR3aa: CASRPTGWETQYF; CDR3nt: TGTGCCAGCAGGCCCACAGGCTGGGAGACCCAGTACTTC
j_gene: TRBJ2-5; d_gene: TRBD1; len: 13; abundance: -; v_gene: TRBV29-1; CDR3aa: CSARTGGQETQYF; CDR3nt: TGCAGCGCTCGGACAGGCGGCCAAGAGACCCAGTACTTC
j_gene: TRBJ2-2; d_gene: -; len: 13; abundance: -; v_gene: TRBV6-1; CDR3aa: CASSETPYGELFF; CDR3nt: TGTGCCAGCTCAGAGACACCGTACGGGGAGCTGTTTTTT
j_gene: TRBJ1-3; d_gene: TRBD1; len: 17; abundance: -; v_gene: TRBV3-1/TRBV3-2; CDR3aa: CASSQVQGQYSGNTIYF; CDR3nt: TGTGCCAGCAGCCAAGTCCAGGGACAGTACTCTGGAAACACCATATATTTT
j_gene: TRBJ2-1; d_gene: TRBD1; len: 18; abundance: -; v_gene: TRBV6-2/TRBV6-3; CDR3aa: CASSYRPRSRGNNNEQFF; CDR3nt: TGTGCCAGCAGTTACCGCCCACGCAGCAGGGGGAATAACAATGAGCAGTTCTTC